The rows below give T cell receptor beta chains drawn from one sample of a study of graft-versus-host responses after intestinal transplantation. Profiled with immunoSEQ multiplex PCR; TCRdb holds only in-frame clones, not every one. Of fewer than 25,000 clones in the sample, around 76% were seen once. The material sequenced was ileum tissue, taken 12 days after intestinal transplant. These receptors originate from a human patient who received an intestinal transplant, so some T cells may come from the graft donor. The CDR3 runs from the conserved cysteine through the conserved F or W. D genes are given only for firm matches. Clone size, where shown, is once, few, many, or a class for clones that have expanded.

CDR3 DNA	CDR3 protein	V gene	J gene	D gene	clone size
TGTGCCAGCAGCGTTGGGGGGGCGGGAAATGAGCAGTTCTTC	CASSVGGAGNEQFF	TRBV9	TRBJ2-1	-	medium-sized
TGTGCCAGCAGGAGGGATGTAGCGGGGCCAGATACGCAGTATTTT	CASRRDVAGPDTQYF	TRBV2	TRBJ2-3	TRBD2	-
TGTGCCAGCACACCGGGACAGAACTATGGCTACACCTTC	CASTPGQNYGYTF	TRBV6-1	TRBJ1-2	TRBD1	-
TGTGCCAGTAGTATCCGGGACAGGGCGACCACAGATACGCAGTATTTT	CASSIRDRATTDTQYF	TRBV19	TRBJ2-3	TRBD1	once
TGTGCCAGCAGTGAACAGGGCACAGATACGCAGTATTTT	CASSEQGTDTQYF	TRBV6-1	TRBJ2-3	-	-
TGTGCCAGCAGTTACTCGTGGGGACAGGACACAGATACGCAGTATTTT	CASSYSWGQDTDTQYF	TRBV6-5	TRBJ2-3	TRBD1	-
TGTGCCAGCTCACAAAACAGGGTGAGGGGCACTGAAGCTTTCTTT	CASSQNRVRGTEAFF	TRBV18	TRBJ1-1	-	-
TGCGCCAGCAGTTACCCGACAGGGGGAAACTATGGCTACACCTTC	CASSYPTGGNYGYTF	TRBV10-2	TRBJ1-2	TRBD1	-
TGTGCCAGCAGCCCACCACTAGCGGGGACTAGCACAGATACGCAGTATTTT	CASSPPLAGTSTDTQYF	TRBV9	TRBJ2-3	TRBD2	-
TGTGCCAGCAGCTTGGCGGTAATAGCGGAGAGACACACAGATACGCAGTATTTT	CASSLAVIAERHTDTQYF	TRBV5-4	TRBJ2-3	-	-
TGTGCCAGTAGCCCCAGGACTAGTACAGATACGCAGTATTTT	CASSPRTSTDTQYF	TRBV19	TRBJ2-3	TRBD2	-
TGCGCCAGCAGCTTGGCGGGTCTTAATCAGCCCCAGCATTTT	CASSLAGLNQPQHF	TRBV5-1	TRBJ1-5	-	-
TGCGCCAGCAGTCCGGACAGTATTAGCAATCAGCCCCAGCATTTT	CASSPDSISNQPQHF	TRBV10-2	TRBJ1-5	-	-
TGTGCCAGCAGCGTAGATGCAGGCTTAGGTAATTCACCCCTCCACTTT	CASSVDAGLGNSPLHF	TRBV9	TRBJ1-6	-	-
TGTGCCTGGAGCCCGACAGGGTCCTACACCTTC	CAWSPTGSYTF	TRBV30	TRBJ1-2	TRBD1	-
TGTGCCAGCACCACAGGGGAAAGGTACACTGAAGCTTTCTTT	CASTTGERYTEAFF	TRBV6-5	TRBJ1-1	TRBD1	-
TGTGCCAGCAGCCACACCGAAACAGGGAAAGGGGACAATGAGCAGTTCTTC	CASSHTETGKGDNEQFF	TRBV13	TRBJ2-1	-	-
TGCGCCAGCAGCTTGGCCGGGTTAGCCAAAAACATTCAGTACTTC	CASSLAGLAKNIQYF	TRBV5-1	TRBJ2-4	-	-
TGTGCCAGCAGTTACGGGTTGGACGGGGTTGGTGGCTACACCTTC	CASSYGLDGVGGYTF	TRBV6-5	TRBJ1-2	-	once
TGTGCCTGTCCTCGGACTAGCGGGGGGGAGACCCAGTACTTC	CACPRTSGGETQYF	TRBV30	TRBJ2-5	TRBD2	-
TGTGCCAGTAGTACGGGAGCGGATCTCGGGGATCCAGCTTTCTTT	CASSTGADLGDPAFF	TRBV19	TRBJ1-1	-	-
TGTGCCAGCAGTGAGCCAGCGGGGACTGGGGCCAACGTCCTGACTTTC	CASSEPAGTGANVLTF	TRBV25-1	TRBJ2-6	TRBD2	-
TGTGCCAGCAGTTACTCCGGACTCTCTGGAAACACCATATATTTT	CASSYSGLSGNTIYF	TRBV6-5	TRBJ1-3	-	few
TGTGCCAGCAGCCCAGGGGGTGACCCTACAGGGAATGAGCAGTTCTTC	CASSPGGDPTGNEQFF	TRBV9	TRBJ2-1	TRBD1	-
TGTGCCAGCAGTTATAACAGGGGCCACACTGAAGCTTTCTTT	CASSYNRGHTEAFF	TRBV6-1	TRBJ1-1	TRBD1	-
TGTGCCAGCAGTCAATGGACTAGCGGGAGGGTTGGAGATACGCAGTATTTT	CASSQWTSGRVGDTQYF	TRBV7-3	TRBJ2-3	TRBD2	-